The T cell receptor (beta chain) described here comes from a study of blood T cell repertoires in COVID-19. Method: immunoSEQ multiplex PCR; TCRdb's copy keeps in-frame clones and lacks some. Counted here are over 100,000 clones, 55% to 75% occurring once; the ten biggest clones make up 1.9%. Trimming removed 3 bases from V and 0 bases from J, with 10 bases in between. Germline V lookup: CDR1 SNHLY, CDR2 FYNNEI. The CDR3 has 15 amino acids. This receptor was identified in a woman aged 70-85 years with acute or convalescent COVID-19. V gene TRBV2 combines with J gene TRBJ2-3, with D perhaps TRBD2 (5 bases). The sample comprised peripheral blood. In DNA form, the CDR3 reads TGTGCCAGCAGTGATCGGGGATCCAGCACAGATACGCAGTATTTT. This gives the protein CASSDRGSSTDTQYF.